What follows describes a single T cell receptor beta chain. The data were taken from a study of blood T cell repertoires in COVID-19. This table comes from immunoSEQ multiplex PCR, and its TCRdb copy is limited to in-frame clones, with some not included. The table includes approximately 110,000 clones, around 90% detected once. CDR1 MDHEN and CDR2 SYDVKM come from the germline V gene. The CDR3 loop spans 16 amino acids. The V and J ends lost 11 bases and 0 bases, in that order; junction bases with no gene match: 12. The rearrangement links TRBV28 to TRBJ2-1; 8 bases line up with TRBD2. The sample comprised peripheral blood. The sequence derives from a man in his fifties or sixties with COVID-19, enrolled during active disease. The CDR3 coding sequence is TGTGCCTCAATGGAGACCAGCGGGAGCTCCTACAATGAGCAGTTCTTC. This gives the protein CASMETSGSSYNEQFF.